This T cell receptor beta chain is from a study of OX40 agonist ivuxolimab in advanced cancers. Study background: Participants could have had prior anti-PD-1, anti-PD-L1 or anti-CTLA-4 therapy, and approximately 40% had some. Partial responses occurred in three patients (one hepatocellular carcinoma, two cutaneous melanoma). Study observations and caveats: Both CD4+ and CD8+ T cell populations in blood had undergone clonal expansion by week 6 at 0.1 to 3.0 mg/kg.

In the case of this clone: Its antigen remains unidentified.

The protocol was immunoSEQ multiplex PCR, while the TCRdb copy is restricted to in-frame clones and leaves out a portion. The sample has about 76,000 clones; approximately 91% are singletons. Sequenced here: CD4+ or CD8+ T cells sorted from blood, sampled in a trial of the OX40 agonist ivuxolimab. This clonotype was sampled from an adult with an advanced solid tumor such as melanoma, head and neck, liver or kidney cancer.

CDR3 DNA sequence: TGCGCCAGCAGCTCTTATAGCGGCTACGAGCAGTACTTC. This encodes CASSSYSGYEQYF. The chain employs TRBV4-1 and TRBJ2-7; tentatively, D is TRBD2 (6 bases). Germline V lookup: CDR1 MGHRA, CDR2 YSYEKL. The CDR3 loop spans 13 amino acids. V was clipped by 5 bases and J by 3 bases, with 11 bases between them.